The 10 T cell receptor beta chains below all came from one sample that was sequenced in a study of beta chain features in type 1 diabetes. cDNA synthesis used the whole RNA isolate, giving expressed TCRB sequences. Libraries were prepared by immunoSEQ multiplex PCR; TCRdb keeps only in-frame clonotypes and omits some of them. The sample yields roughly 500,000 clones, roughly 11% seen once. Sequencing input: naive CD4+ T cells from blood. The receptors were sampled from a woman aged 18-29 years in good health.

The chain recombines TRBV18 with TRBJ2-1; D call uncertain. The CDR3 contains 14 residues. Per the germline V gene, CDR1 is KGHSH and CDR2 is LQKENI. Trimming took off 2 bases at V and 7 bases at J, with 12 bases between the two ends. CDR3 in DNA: TGTGCCAGCTCACCAAGTCTAGGCGGAAATGAGCAGTTCTTC. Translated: CASSPSLGGNEQFF.

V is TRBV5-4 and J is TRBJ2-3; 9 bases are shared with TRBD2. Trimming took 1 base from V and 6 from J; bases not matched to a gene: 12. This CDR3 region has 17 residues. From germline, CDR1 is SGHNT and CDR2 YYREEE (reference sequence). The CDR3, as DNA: TGTGCCAGCAGCTTGCGCGTTAGCGGGGGTTTTCTCGATACGCAGTATTTT. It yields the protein CASSLRVSGGFLDTQYF.

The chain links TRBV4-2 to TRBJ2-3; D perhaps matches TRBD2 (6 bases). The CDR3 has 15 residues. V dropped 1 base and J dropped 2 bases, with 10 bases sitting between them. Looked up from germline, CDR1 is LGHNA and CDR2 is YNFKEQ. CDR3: CASSQVAGPTDTQYF. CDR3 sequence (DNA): TGTGCCAGCAGCCAAGTGGCGGGACCCACAGATACGCAGTATTTT.

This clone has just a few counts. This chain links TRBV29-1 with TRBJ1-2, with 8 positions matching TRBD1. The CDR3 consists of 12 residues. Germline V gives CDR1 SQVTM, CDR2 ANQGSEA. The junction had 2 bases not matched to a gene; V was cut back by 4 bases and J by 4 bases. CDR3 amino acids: CSVGGQAYGYTF. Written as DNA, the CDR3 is TGCAGCGTTGGGGGACAGGCCTATGGCTACACCTTC.

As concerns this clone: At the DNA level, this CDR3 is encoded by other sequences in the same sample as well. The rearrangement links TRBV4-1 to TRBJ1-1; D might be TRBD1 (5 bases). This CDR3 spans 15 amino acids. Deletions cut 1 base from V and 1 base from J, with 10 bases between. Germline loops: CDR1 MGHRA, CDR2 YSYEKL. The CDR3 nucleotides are TGCGCCAGCAGCCAAGGTCAGGGAACGAACACTGAAGCTTTCTTT. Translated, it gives CASSQGQGTNTEAFF.

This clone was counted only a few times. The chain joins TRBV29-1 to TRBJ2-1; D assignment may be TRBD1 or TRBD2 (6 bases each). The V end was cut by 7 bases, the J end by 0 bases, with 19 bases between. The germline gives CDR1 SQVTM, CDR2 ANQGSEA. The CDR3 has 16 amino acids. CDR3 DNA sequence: TGCAGCGCAGCCACCACGGGGGCCAGCTCCTACAATGAGCAGTTCTTC. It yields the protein CSAATTGASSYNEQFF.

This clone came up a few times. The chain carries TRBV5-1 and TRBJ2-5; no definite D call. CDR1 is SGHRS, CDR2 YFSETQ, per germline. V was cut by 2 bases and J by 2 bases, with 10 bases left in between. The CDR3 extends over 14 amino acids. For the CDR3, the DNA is TGCGCCAGCAGCTTCCAGCTGATACAAGAGACCCAGTACTTC. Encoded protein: CASSFQLIQETQYF.

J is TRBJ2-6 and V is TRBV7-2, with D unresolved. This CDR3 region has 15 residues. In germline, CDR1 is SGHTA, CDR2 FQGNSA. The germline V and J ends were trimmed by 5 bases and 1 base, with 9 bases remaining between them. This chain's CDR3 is CASSPRSSGANVLTF. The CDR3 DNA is TGTGCCAGCAGCCCTAGGTCTTCTGGGGCCAACGTCCTGACTTTC.

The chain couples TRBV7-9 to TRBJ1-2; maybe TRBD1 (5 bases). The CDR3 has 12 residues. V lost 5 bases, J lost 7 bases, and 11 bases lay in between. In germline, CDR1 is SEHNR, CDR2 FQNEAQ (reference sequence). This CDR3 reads CASSIREPGYTF. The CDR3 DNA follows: TGTGCCAGCAGCATCAGGGAACCTGGCTACACCTTC.

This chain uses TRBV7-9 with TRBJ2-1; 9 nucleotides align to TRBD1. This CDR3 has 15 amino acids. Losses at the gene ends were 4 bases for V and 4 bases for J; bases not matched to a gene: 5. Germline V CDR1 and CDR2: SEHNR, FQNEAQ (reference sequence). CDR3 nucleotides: TGTGCCAGCAGCTCCGGGACAGGGCAGTACAATGAGCAGTTCTTC. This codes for CASSSGTGQYNEQFF.